The 32 T cell receptor beta chains reported below all come from one sample, sequenced in a study of T cells in Graves' hyperthyroidism and ophthalmopathy. The TCR beta CDR3 regions underwent amplification using RNA transcripts as the source. An initial round of RT-PCR targeting the TCR CDR3 relied on the HTBI primer set. Each CDR3 protein is one row after TCRdb ran MiXCR on the multiplex PCR reads. The sample yields 350,000 to 500,000 distinct CDR3 sequences, roughly an eighth seen once. The sample consisted of blood. The receptors shown here come from a woman under 30 with Graves' hyperthyroidism.

The table lists this clonotype with many counts. The rearrangement uses TRBV5-1 and TRBJ2-7, with 9 bases lining up with TRBD1. The CDR3 covers 16 residues. V shed 2 bases and J 5 bases; nucleotides not matched to a gene: 11. Germline V gene sequence: CDR1 SGHRS, CDR2 YFSETQ. Written as DNA, the CDR3 is TGCGCCAGCAGCTTACTGGCCGGGACAGGGTTGGACGAGCAGTACTTC. Protein: CASSLLAGTGLDEQYF.

This clonotype was detected ten times or more. The V call is TRBV18, the J call TRBJ1-5; 9 bases line up with TRBD1. Germline-derived CDR1 and CDR2 are KGHSH and LQKENI. The CDR3 length is 16 residues. Germline trimming cut 1 base from V and 7 bases from J; bases unmatched to any gene: 8. The CDR3 loop reads CASSPLGTGYVQPQHF. For the CDR3, the DNA is TGTGCCAGCTCACCACTGGGGACAGGGTACGTCCAGCCCCAGCATTTT. Together with reference TRBV18 and TRBJ1-5, the CDR3 gives the full variable domain: NAGVMQNPRHLVRRRGQEARLRCSPMKGHSHVYWYRQLPEEGLKFMVYLQKENIIDESGMPKERFSAEFPKEGPSILRIQQVVRGDSAAYFCASSPLGTGYVQPQHFGDGTRLSIL.

This clonotype was observed a handful of times. The V and J genes are TRBV7-2 and TRBJ1-2, with a possible D match to TRBD1 (5 bases). V was clipped by 0 bases and J by 8 bases, with 16 bases between them. Germline V gene lookup returns CDR1 SGHTA and CDR2 FQGNSA. This CDR3 comprises 15 residues. CDR3 sequence reads: CASSLAGRVVEGYTF. As DNA, the CDR3 is TGTGCCAGCAGCTTAGCGGGCAGGGTTGTAGAGGGCTACACCTTC.

This clonotype was observed at least ten times. The rearrangement links TRBV19 to TRBJ2-7; 10 bases are shared with TRBD2. The germline V gene encodes CDR1 LNHDA and CDR2 SQIVND (reference sequence). J gave up 0 bases and V 2 bases, and 10 bases lay outside the gene matches. This CDR3 is built from 18 residues. The CDR3: CASSISGTSGTSSYEQYF. The CDR3 bases are TGTGCCAGTAGTATATCCGGCACTAGCGGGACCAGCTCCTACGAGCAGTACTTC.

This clonotype occurred many times. The genes are TRBV30 and TRBJ2-3; 9 bases line up with TRBD1. V shed 0 bases and J 3 bases; nucleotides not matched to a gene: 1. Germline-derived CDR1 and CDR2 are GTSNPN and SVGIG (reference sequence). The CDR3 runs to 14 residues. Here the CDR3 DNA reads TGTGCCTGGAGTGTAGGGACAGGGACAGATACGCAGTATTTT. Translating gives CAWSVGTGTDTQYF. Supplemented by reference TRBV30 and TRBJ2-3, the full variable domain reads SQTIHQWPATLVQPVGSPLSLECTVEGTSNPNLYWYRQAAGRGLQLLFYSVGIGQISSEVPQNLSASRPQDRQFILSSKKLLLSDSGFYLCAWSVGTGTDTQYFGPGTRLTVL.

This clonotype occurred many times. This chain uses TRBV9 with TRBJ2-1; 7 nucleotides agree with TRBD2. Germline CDR1 is SGDLS and CDR2 is YYNGEE. V lost 0 bases to trimming and J lost 3 bases; unmatched junction nucleotides: 6. The CDR3 has 16 amino acids. The CDR3 sequence: CASSVVGLADYNEQFF. In DNA form, the CDR3 reads TGTGCCAGCAGCGTAGTAGGGCTAGCGGACTACAATGAGCAGTTCTTC.

This clonotype has a count of ten or more. The chain couples TRBV27 to TRBJ1-1, with D maybe TRBD1 (5 bases). V shed 3 bases and J shed 4 bases, with 9 bases lying between them. The CDR3 consists of 13 residues. CDR1 is MNHEY and CDR2 is SMNVEV in the germline V gene (reference sequence). The CDR3 protein is CASSFGGVTEAFF. The CDR3 DNA reads TGTGCCAGCAGTTTTGGAGGGGTCACTGAAGCTTTCTTT.

This clonotype showed up just a few times. The V and J genes are TRBV14 and TRBJ2-2; maybe TRBD2 (6 bases). The CDR3 covers 18 residues. Looked up from germline, CDR1 is SGHDN and CDR2 is FVKESK. V was trimmed by 3 bases and J by 3 bases, leaving 20 bases between them. The CDR3 bases are TGTGCCAGCAGCCACCGCATTCGAGCGGAGGGGCACACCGGGGAGCTGTTTTTT. Amino acids: CASSHRIRAEGHTGELFF. Full variable domain (missing parts from reference TRBV14 and TRBJ2-2): EAGVTQFPSHSVIEKGQTVTLRCDPISGHDNLYWYRRVMGKEIKFLLHFVKESKQDESGMPNNRFLAERTGGTYSTLKVQPAELEDSGVYFCASSHRIRAEGHTGELFFGEGSRLTVL.

This clonotype has a count of ten or more. The V gene is TRBV2, the J gene TRBJ2-7, with D tentatively TRBD1 (6 bases). The V and J ends lost 3 bases and 5 bases respectively, with 14 bases between them. Looked up from germline, CDR1 is SNHLY and CDR2 is FYNNEI. This CDR3 is built from 14 residues. CDR3 amino acids: CASSEQGRSHEQYF. CDR3 DNA sequence: TGTGCCAGCAGTGAGCAGGGGAGATCCCACGAGCAGTACTTC.

At least ten counts were recorded for this clonotype. The chain uses TRBV5-6 and TRBJ2-1; D may be TRBD2 (5 bases). Looked up from germline, CDR1 is SGHDT and CDR2 is YYEEEE. This CDR3 has 16 amino acids. V lost 2 bases to trimming and J lost 0 bases, with 12 bases between them. In DNA form, the CDR3 reads TGTGCCAGCAGCTTCGGGGTCGCAAGCTCCTACAATGAGCAGTTCTTC. Translated: CASSFGVASSYNEQFF.

This clonotype was observed many times. The chain has TRBV5-1 and TRBJ2-7, with D maybe TRBD1 (6 bases). Germline CDR1 and CDR2: SGHRS and YFSETQ. Trimming shortened V by 0 bases and J by 6 bases, and 13 bases separated the two germline ends. The CDR3 runs 14 residues. The CDR3 protein is CASSLGWEGGEQYF. The CDR3 DNA follows: TGCGCCAGCAGCTTGGGTTGGGAAGGGGGCGAGCAGTACTTC.

The rearrangement joins TRBV4-1 to TRBJ2-3, with TRBD2 matching 7 bases. The V and J ends lost 0 bases and 1 base, in that order; junction bases with no gene match: 7. CDR3 length: 17 amino acids. Germline V gene data show CDR1 as MGHRA and CDR2 as YSYEKL. CDR3 coding DNA: TGCGCCAGCAGCCAAGAGGGACCAGCGGGGCGCACAGATACGCAGTATTTT. Residues: CASSQEGPAGRTDTQYF.

Many counts were recorded for this clonotype. J is TRBJ1-3 and V is TRBV2; D not resolved. The CDR3 is 15 residues long. CDR1 and CDR2 from the germline V gene are SNHLY and FYNNEI. V was cut by 1 base and J by 4 bases, with 11 bases left in between. The chain's CDR3 is CASSEGGIIGNTIYF. The CDR3 bases are TGTGCCAGCAGTGAAGGGGGAATTATCGGAAACACCATATATTTT. The whole variable domain, filled in from reference TRBV2 and TRBJ1-3, reads EPEVTQTPSHQVTQMGQEVILRCVPISNHLYFYWYRQILGQKVEFLVSFYNNEISEKSEIFDDQFSVERPDGSNFTLKIRSTKLEDSAMYFCASSEGGIIGNTIYFGEGSWLTVV.

The CDR3 DNA follows: TGTGCCAGCAGTTTTAGGAGAAGGAGCAACGAGCAGTACTTC. Protein sequence: CASSFRRRSNEQYF. The rearrangement uses TRBV27 and TRBJ2-7; D remains ambiguous. CDR1 and CDR2 (germline): MNHEY, SMNVEV (reference sequence). The CDR3 consists of 14 residues. Trimming left V 3 bases short and J 5 bases short, with 14 bases between.

This clonotype was seen a few times. V and J are TRBV6-2 or TRBV6-3 and TRBJ2-5; 8 nucleotides line up with TRBD1. The germline gives CDR1 MNHEY, CDR2 SVGEGT. The CDR3 is 16 residues long. V gave up 0 bases and J gave up 5 bases; unmatched junction bases: 8. Here the CDR3 reads CASSYSRTGRMETQYF. The CDR3 coding sequence is TGTGCCAGCAGTTACTCGAGGACAGGGAGGATGGAGACCCAGTACTTC.

This clonotype was observed many times. The chain employs TRBV11-3 and TRBJ2-5; D might be TRBD1 (6 bases). Per germline, CDR1 SGHNT and CDR2 YENEEA. Trimming cost V 5 bases and J 11 bases, with 12 bases left between them. This CDR3 region has 11 residues. DNA of the CDR3: TGTGCCAGCAGCCAAGACAGGTTTCAGTACTTC. This codes for CASSQDRFQYF.

V usage is TRBV5-6 and J usage is TRBJ1-1; TRBD1 matches at 10 bases. The CDR3 covers 16 residues. Germline V lookup: CDR1 SGHDT, CDR2 YYEEEE. The V gene end was trimmed by 5 bases and the J gene end by 5 bases; junction bases not matched to a gene: 12. The CDR3, as DNA: TGTGCCAGCAGACGCCGACAGGGGGCCCTGAGGACTGAAGCTTTCTTT. It is translated as CASRRRQGALRTEAFF.

This chain links TRBV18 with TRBJ2-1, with 7 bases aligning to TRBD1. V lost 2 bases to trimming and J lost 3 bases; unmatched junction nucleotides: 4. Germline lookup yields CDR1 KGHSH and CDR2 LQKENI. The CDR3 is 15 residues long. CDR3 in amino acids: CASSPTRGNYNEQFF. In DNA form, the CDR3 reads TGTGCCAGCTCACCAACCAGGGGGAACTACAATGAGCAGTTCTTC.

The chain joins TRBV2 to TRBJ2-1, with D possibly being TRBD1 (5 bases). CDR3 length equals 13 residues. V lost 4 bases and J 8 bases, leaving 12 bases between the germline ends. Germline-derived CDR1 and CDR2 are SNHLY and FYNNEI. The CDR3 nucleotides read TGTGCCAGCAGTGTTTTCAGGGTCCATGAGCAGTTCTTC. This encodes CASSVFRVHEQFF.

In this sample, this clonotype turned up many times. The chain employs TRBV11-1 and TRBJ2-3; 8 bases match TRBD1. This CDR3 spans 17 amino acids. CDR1 and CDR2 from the germline V gene are SGHAT and FQDESV (reference sequence). With V trimmed by 1 base and J by 2 bases, 8 bases remained unmatched. In DNA form, the CDR3 reads TGTGCCAGCAGCTTAGGATCAGGGGGCCAACTCACAGATACGCAGTATTTT. Translation: CASSLGSGGQLTDTQYF.

This clonotype was recorded a few times. The chain couples TRBV5-6 to TRBJ1-2; D gene ambiguous. The length of the CDR3 is 14 residues. With 4 bases removed from V and 8 bases from J, the gap between germline ends came to 18 bases. The germline V gene encodes CDR1 SGHDT and CDR2 YYEEEE. The CDR3 region has the DNA TGTGCCAGCAGCCCGCGGAGGGCCCGGGGAGGCTACACCTTC. It codes for CASSPRRARGGYTF.

This clonotype showed up many times. The rearrangement uses TRBV5-1 and TRBJ1-1, with a weak D call TRBD1 (5 bases). The CDR3 sequence is 15 residues long. V was trimmed by 1 base and J by 0 bases, leaving 10 bases between them. Germline-derived CDR1 and CDR2 are SGHRS and YFSETQ. The CDR3 spells CASSLMEGMNTEAFF. For the CDR3, the DNA is TGCGCCAGCAGCTTGATGGAGGGGATGAACACTGAAGCTTTCTTT.

This clonotype was observed a handful of times. The gene calls are TRBV6-2 or TRBV6-3 and TRBJ2-7, with TRBD2 matching 10 bases. Germline assignment: CDR1 MNHEY and CDR2 SVGEGT. CDR3 length: 14 amino acids. V dropped 5 bases and J dropped 2; count of bases not matched to a gene: 3. The CDR3, as DNA: TGTGCCAGCAGTGGACTAGCGGAGACCTACGAGCAGTACTTC. It translates to CASSGLAETYEQYF.

This clonotype was counted a few times. The V and J genes are TRBV5-1 and TRBJ2-2; D might be TRBD1 or TRBD2, each matching 5 bases. The germline V and J ends were trimmed by 3 bases and 4 bases, with 19 bases remaining between them. The CDR3 totals 17 residues. Germline values: CDR1 SGHRS, CDR2 YFSETQ. CDR3 coding DNA: TGCGCCAGCAGCTCAAAGGGACCTCCCCGCGGCACCGGGGAGCTGTTTTTT. Amino acid sequence: CASSSKGPPRGTGELFF.

The chain joins TRBV2 to TRBJ2-3; 15 bases map to TRBD2. CDR1 is SNHLY, CDR2 FYNNEI, per germline. The CDR3 loop spans 17 amino acids. V gave up 5 bases and J gave up 4 bases; unmatched junction bases: 7. The CDR3 region is CASSPGLAGGGADTQYF. The CDR3 bases are TGTGCCAGCAGTCCGGGACTAGCGGGAGGTGGCGCAGATACGCAGTATTTT. The variable domain in full, with the rest retrieved from reference TRBV2 and TRBJ2-3, is EPEVTQTPSHQVTQMGQEVILRCVPISNHLYFYWYRQILGQKVEFLVSFYNNEISEKSEIFDDQFSVERPDGSNFTLKIRSTKLEDSAMYFCASSPGLAGGGADTQYFGPGTRLTVL.

This clonotype was counted once. J is TRBJ1-1 and V is TRBV28; tentative D call: TRBD1 (5 bases). Trimming cost V 10 bases and J 2 bases, with 11 bases left between them. The CDR3 sequence is 12 residues long. Germline V gene data show CDR1 as MDHEN and CDR2 as SYDVKM. In DNA form, the CDR3 reads TGTGCCACCGGACATTCAAACACTGAAGCTTTCTTT. It specifies CATGHSNTEAFF. The full variable domain, its missing parts supplied by reference TRBV28 and TRBJ1-1, is DVKVTQSSRYLVKRTGEKVFLECVQDMDHENMFWYRQDPGLGLRLIYFSYDVKMKEKGDIPEGYSVSREKKERFSLILESASTNQTSMYLCATGHSNTEAFFGQGTRLTVV.

This clonotype showed up many times. The genes are TRBV5-1 and TRBJ2-3; tentatively, D is TRBD2 (5 bases). V gave up 4 bases and J gave up 3 bases, with 15 bases separating them. Germline assignment: CDR1 SGHRS and CDR2 YFSETQ. This CDR3 has 15 amino acids. The DNA of the CDR3 is TGCGCCAGCAGCCTTACTAGGGCGAGGACAGATACGCAGTATTTT. The encoded protein is CASSLTRARTDTQYF.

Ten or more counts support this clonotype. The CDR3 region has the DNA TGTGCCTGGACGAACTCCTACGAGCAGTACTTC. Translating gives CAWTNSYEQYF. V usage is TRBV30 and J usage is TRBJ2-7, with D hard to call. Trimming removed 4 bases at V and 0 bases at J, with 4 bases between. The V gene's germline CDR1 is GTSNPN and CDR2 SVGIG (reference sequence). This CDR3 has 11 amino acids.

Ten or more counts support this clonotype. The V gene is TRBV29-1, the J gene TRBJ2-1; 7 bases fit TRBD1. Unmatched junction bases numbered 2, after V lost 0 bases and J lost 3 bases. Germline CDR1 and CDR2: SQVTM and ANQGSEA. The CDR3 consists of 14 residues. CDR3 amino acids: CSVEDTGDYNEQFF. The CDR3 region has the DNA TGCAGCGTTGAAGATACAGGGGACTACAATGAGCAGTTCTTC.

With respect to this clonotype: A much more abundant neighbour one base away suggests this may be a read error. This rearrangement joins TRBV4-3 to TRBJ2-7, with a weak D call TRBD2 (5 bases). Deletions cut 5 bases from V and 0 bases from J, with 14 bases between. There are 15 residues in the CDR3. Germline V CDR1 and CDR2: LGHNA, YSLEER. The CDR3, as DNA: TGCGCCAGCAGCTCTCCGGGATTCAGCTCCTACGAGCAGTACTTC. Translated: CASSSPGFSSYEQYF.

The chain employs TRBV28 and TRBJ2-1; 10 nucleotides agree with TRBD2. Germline CDR1 reads MDHEN; CDR2 reads SYDVKM. The CDR3 covers 15 residues. With 8 bases clipped from V and 9 bases from J, the junction kept 13 bases outside the gene matches. The CDR3 DNA reads as TGTGCCAGCGCCCCGGGACTAGCGAGCTCGGGTGAGCAGTTCTTC. This translates into CASAPGLASSGEQFF.

This clonotype has at least ten counts. The gene calls are TRBV29-1 and TRBJ2-7; 10 bases are a match to TRBD1. The germline CDR1 and CDR2 sequences are SQVTM and ANQGSEA. V shed 6 bases and J 7 bases; nucleotides not matched to a gene: 9. The CDR3 covers 13 residues. The CDR3 nucleotides are TGCAGCGTCGGGGGGACAGGGGCGAAGGAGCAGTACTTC. Its protein is CSVGGTGAKEQYF.